Following are 24 T cell receptor beta chains from one sample sequenced in a study of blood T cell repertoires in COVID-19 (dated by TCRdb to the early 2020s). The library came from the immunoSEQ multiplex PCR assay. TCRdb carries this immuneACCESS record with in-frame sequences only. Its versions omit some clonotypes, under half of them owing to an unresolved V gene in the studies checked, with the rest unexplained. A total of around 140,000 clones appear in this sample, approximately 80% of them only once. The biggest ten clones account for over 7.5% of the sample. The sequenced material came from peripheral blood. The receptors come from a woman aged 55-70 years with active or convalescent COVID-19.

The chain joins TRBV10-3 to TRBJ2-7; 7 nucleotides align to TRBD2. CDR1 and CDR2 (germline): ENHRY, SYGVKD. V gave up 5 bases and J gave up 1 base; unmatched junction bases: 8. CDR3 size: 15 residues. The CDR3, as DNA: TGTGCCATCAGTCCGGGAGGAACCGTTTCCTACGAGCAGTACTTC. Protein product: CAISPGGTVSYEQYF.

J is TRBJ1-3 and V is TRBV11-1; TRBD1 matches 7 bases. The germline V gene encodes CDR1 SGHAT and CDR2 FQDESV (reference sequence). The J segment lost 0 bases and the V segment lost 3 bases, leaving 2 bases of the junction unmatched. The CDR3 runs 15 residues. CDR3 amino acids: CASSFPGGSGNTIYF. Written as DNA, the CDR3 is TGTGCCAGCAGCTTTCCAGGGGGCTCTGGAAACACCATATATTTT.

The J gene is TRBJ1-5, the V gene TRBV2; 9 bases are a match to TRBD1. CDR3 length equals 13 residues. Looked up from germline, CDR1 is SNHLY and CDR2 is FYNNEI. J lost 6 bases, V lost 6 bases, and 3 bases had no gene match. CDR3: CASRDRGIQPQHF. CDR3 in DNA: TGTGCCAGCAGGGACAGGGGAATTCAGCCCCAGCATTTT.

This clone was seen only a few times. The rearrangement joins TRBV30 to TRBJ1-1; D perhaps matches TRBD1 (5 bases). Deletions cut 1 base from V and 6 bases from J, with 21 bases between. CDR1 GTSNPN and CDR2 SVGIG come from the germline V gene (reference sequence). This CDR3 comprises 16 residues. In DNA, the CDR3 is TGTGCCTGGAGTGGGTTTCAGGGTTGGAGGGTATCTGAAGCTTTCTTT. It specifies CAWSGFQGWRVSEAFF.

This chain joins TRBV10-2 and TRBJ1-1; 9 bases fit TRBD1. From germline, CDR1 is WSHSY and CDR2 SAAADI. The CDR3 is 15 residues long. V was clipped by 2 bases and J by 6 bases; unmatched bases: 7. The CDR3: CASSEATGGVAEAFF. The CDR3, as DNA: TGCGCCAGCAGTGAGGCCACAGGGGGCGTCGCTGAAGCTTTCTTT.

The chain is built from TRBV28 and TRBJ1-4, with 7 bases identical to TRBD1. This CDR3 is 13 amino acids long. With V trimmed by 5 bases and J by 7 bases, 4 bases remained unmatched. Germline CDR1 reads MDHEN; CDR2 reads SYDVKM. For the CDR3, the DNA is TGTGCCAGCAGTCGGGACAGACCTGAAAAACTGTTTTTT. Translation: CASSRDRPEKLFF. Variable domain in full (rest from reference TRBV28 and TRBJ1-4): DVKVTQSSRYLVKRTGEKVFLECVQDMDHENMFWYRQDPGLGLRLIYFSYDVKMKEKGDIPEGYSVSREKKERFSLILESASTNQTSMYLCASSRDRPEKLFFGSGTQLSVL.

This rearrangement joins TRBV5-1 to TRBJ1-2, with 7 nucleotides matching TRBD1. With 5 bases clipped from V and 4 bases from J, the junction kept 17 bases outside the gene matches. From germline, CDR1 is SGHRS and CDR2 YFSETQ. The CDR3 has 17 amino acids. CDR3 DNA sequence: TGCGCCAGCAGTCCTGCCGCGACGGGACAGACCTCCTATGGCTACACCTTC. It yields the protein CASSPAATGQTSYGYTF.

In this sample, this clone turned up once. The chain uses TRBV14 and TRBJ2-2, with 9 bases that match TRBD2. Germline V gives CDR1 SGHDN, CDR2 FVKESK. CDR3 size: 16 residues. Trimming cost V 1 base and J 5 bases; bases outside gene matches: 5. The CDR3 is CASSQVSGRGTGELFF. The CDR3, as DNA: TGTGCCAGCAGCCAAGTTAGCGGGAGAGGGACCGGGGAGCTGTTTTTT.

The rearrangement uses TRBV11-2 and TRBJ2-7, with TRBD1 matching over 8 bases. Trimming removed 1 base from V and 5 bases from J; junction bases left unmatched: 4. The CDR3 covers 14 residues. Looked up from germline, CDR1 is SGHAT and CDR2 is FQNNGV. CDR3 bases: TGTGCCAGCAGCTTAGGGGGACAGGTCAACGAGCAGTACGTC. Encoded protein: CASSLGGQVNEQYV.

This sequence joins TRBV5-1 and TRBJ2-3, with a weak D call TRBD2 (7 bases). Deletions cut 0 bases from V and 0 bases from J, with 11 bases between. CDR1 is SGHRS and CDR2 is YFSETQ in the germline V gene. CDR3 length: 16 amino acids. The CDR3 loop reads CASSLEGGLSTDTQYF. The CDR3 coding sequence is TGCGCCAGCAGCTTGGAGGGGGGGCTAAGCACAGATACGCAGTATTTT.

This clone was seen a single time. The V and J genes are TRBV28 and TRBJ2-7, with D perhaps TRBD1 (5 bases). CDR1 is MDHEN and CDR2 is SYDVKM in the germline V gene. The CDR3 spans 14 residues. V was trimmed by 4 bases and J by 3 bases, leaving 13 bases between them. The CDR3 nucleotides read TGTGCCAGCAGTTCCAGGGTTCCCCTCTACGAGCAGTACTTC. Protein product: CASSSRVPLYEQYF.

V gene TRBV7-3 combines with J gene TRBJ2-5; 11 positions match TRBD2. This CDR3 is built from 17 residues. V lost 7 bases and J lost 2; bases outside the gene matches: 12. Per germline, CDR1 SGHTA and CDR2 FQGTGA. This chain's CDR3 is CASTIKGTSGRQETQYF. For the CDR3, the DNA is TGTGCCAGCACCATAAAAGGAACTAGCGGGAGACAAGAGACCCAGTACTTC.

This chain joins TRBV11-2 and TRBJ1-3; possibly TRBD1 for D (6 bases). The V gene lost 6 bases and the J gene lost 0 bases, with 12 bases spanning the gap. Germline values: CDR1 SGHAT, CDR2 FQNNGV. CDR3 length: 15 residues. CDR3 nucleotides: TGTGCCAGCAGATACGGACAGATCTCTGGAAACACCATATATTTT. This translates into CASRYGQISGNTIYF.

This chain joins TRBV14 and TRBJ2-1, with 8 bases fitting TRBD2. Germline V CDR1 and CDR2: SGHDN, FVKESK. The CDR3 spans 15 residues. With V trimmed by 4 bases and J by 5 bases, 7 bases remained unmatched. Here the CDR3 DNA reads TGTGCCAGCAGCCCCCGAGGACTAGCTCACAATGAGCAGTTCTTC. As protein: CASSPRGLAHNEQFF.

The sample holds one count of this clone. The chain joins TRBV10-3 to TRBJ2-3, with a weak D call TRBD2 (6 bases). There are 14 residues in the CDR3. With 11 bases removed from V and 6 bases from J, the gap between germline ends came to 21 bases. Germline V gene lookup returns CDR1 ENHRY and CDR2 SYGVKD. CDR3: CASGERRGWDTQYF. DNA of the CDR3: TGTGCCTCTGGAGAACGGCGGGGTTGGGATACGCAGTATTTT.

This clone was seen a handful of times. The J gene is TRBJ1-6, the V gene TRBV27, with D hard to call. CDR1 and CDR2 (germline): MNHEY, SMNVEV (reference sequence). The CDR3 extends over 14 amino acids. Trimming removed 2 bases from V and 6 bases from J, with 8 bases in between. For the CDR3, the DNA is TGTGCCAGCAGTTTACAGCGTCCTAATTCACCCCTCCACTTT. It codes for CASSLQRPNSPLHF.

This clone has only one observation. This chain uses TRBV5-8 with TRBJ1-5, with D perhaps matching TRBD1 (5 bases). CDR3 size: 15 residues. V lost 0 bases, J lost 0 bases, and 7 bases lay in between. The germline V gene has CDR1 SGHTS and CDR2 YDEGEE. CDR3 coding DNA: TGTGCCAGCAGCTTGGGACAGTATAGCAATCAGCCCCAGCATTTT. Translation: CASSLGQYSNQPQHF.

This chain uses TRBV15 with TRBJ2-7; D perhaps matches TRBD2 (5 bases). The V end was cut by 4 bases, the J end by 2 bases, with 9 bases between. The CDR3 length is 13 residues. In germline, CDR1 is LNHNV, CDR2 YYDKDF (reference sequence). The CDR3 DNA is TGTGCCACCAGCATGAGGGTCACCTACGAGCAGTACTTC. It translates to CATSMRVTYEQYF.

The chain recombines TRBV4-3 with TRBJ2-7; the match to TRBD1 covers 9 bases. CDR3 length: 16 residues. Germline V gene data show CDR1 as LGHNA and CDR2 as YSLEER. Trimming took 4 bases from V and 2 from J; bases not matched to a gene: 9. The CDR3 DNA sequence: TGCGCCAGCAGCCCCCGACACGGGACAGGGACCTACGAGCAGTACTTC. As protein: CASSPRHGTGTYEQYF.

The chain links TRBV27 to TRBJ1-6; D not certain. CDR1 is MNHEY and CDR2 is SMNVEV in the germline V gene (reference sequence). The CDR3 runs to 14 residues. Trimming pared 2 bases from V and 6 bases from J, leaving 8 bases between. The CDR3 protein is CASSLSQVNSPLHF. The CDR3 DNA sequence: TGTGCCAGCAGTTTAAGTCAGGTTAATTCACCCCTCCACTTT.

The chain carries TRBV18 and TRBJ1-2; D not resolved. The germline gives CDR1 KGHSH, CDR2 LQKENI. Between the trimmed V and J ends, which lost 4 bases and 8 bases, there was a span of 17 bases. The CDR3 contains 14 residues. Here the CDR3 DNA reads TGTGCCAGCTCACTTGAGACTGGGAGAGAAGGCTACACCTTC. Its translation: CASSLETGREGYTF.

This chain uses TRBV19 with TRBJ1-2, with 8 positions matching TRBD1. The ends lost 7 bases at V and 8 bases at J; junction bases unmatched: 15. The CDR3 runs to 15 residues. Germline CDR1 reads LNHDA; CDR2 reads SQIVND (reference sequence). The CDR3: CASNLQRQGTGGYTF. The CDR3 DNA follows: TGTGCCAGTAACCTCCAAAGACAGGGGACGGGAGGCTACACCTTC.

The V call is TRBV28, the J call TRBJ1-4, with D uncertain. Germline V CDR1 and CDR2: MDHEN, SYDVKM. Trimming stripped 3 bases from V and 2 bases from J, with 13 bases between. The CDR3 contains 16 residues. The CDR3 region has the DNA TGTGCCAGCAGTTTGACGAGGTTTACGACTAATGAAAAACTGTTTTTT. This sequence encodes CASSLTRFTTNEKLFF.

The chain recombines TRBV19 with TRBJ2-1, with TRBD2 matching over 7 bases. The germline gives CDR1 LNHDA, CDR2 SQIVND (reference sequence). The junction had 5 bases not matched to a gene; V was cut back by 2 bases and J by 4 bases. CDR3 length equals 15 residues. The DNA of the CDR3 is TGTGCCAGTAGTATACGGAGGGAGGGGTACAATGAGCAGTTCTTC. It codes for CASSIRREGYNEQFF.